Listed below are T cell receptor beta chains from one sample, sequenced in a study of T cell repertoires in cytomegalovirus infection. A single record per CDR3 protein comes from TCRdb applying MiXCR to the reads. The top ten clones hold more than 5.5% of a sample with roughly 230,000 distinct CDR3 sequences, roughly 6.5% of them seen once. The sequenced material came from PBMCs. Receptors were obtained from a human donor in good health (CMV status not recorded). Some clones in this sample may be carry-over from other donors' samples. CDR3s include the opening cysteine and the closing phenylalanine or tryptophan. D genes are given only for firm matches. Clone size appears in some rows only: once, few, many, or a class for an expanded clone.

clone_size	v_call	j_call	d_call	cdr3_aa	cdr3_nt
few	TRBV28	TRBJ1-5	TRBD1	CASSTGAQPQHF	TGTGCCAGCAGTACAGGGGCACAGCCCCAGCATTTT
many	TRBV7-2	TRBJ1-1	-	CASSSRSGLVQAFF	TGTGCCAGCAGCTCCCGATCAGGATTGGTCCAAGCTTTCTTT
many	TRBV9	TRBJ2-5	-	CASSVRTGTQETQYF	TGTGCCAGCAGCGTCCGGACCGGGACCCAAGAGACCCAGTACTTC
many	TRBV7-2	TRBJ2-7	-	CASSPGHEQYF	TGTGCCAGCAGCCCGGGCCACGAGCAGTACTTC
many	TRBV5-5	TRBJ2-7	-	CASSLAGGGNHEQYF	TGTGCCAGCAGCTTGGCCGGTGGCGGCAACCACGAGCAGTACTTC
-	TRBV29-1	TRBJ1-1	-	CSAVFLGGGEAFF	TGCAGCGCGGTCTTCCTCGGGGGAGGTGAAGCTTTCTTT
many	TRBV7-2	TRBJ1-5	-	CASSFTGDGSQPQHF	TGTGCCAGCAGTTTTACAGGAGACGGGAGTCAGCCCCAGCATTTT
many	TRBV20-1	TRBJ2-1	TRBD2	CSARGTSYINEQFF	TGCAGTGCTAGGGGGACTAGTTATATCAATGAGCAGTTCTTC
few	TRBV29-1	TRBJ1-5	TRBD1	CSVGQGSNQPQHF	TGCAGCGTTGGACAGGGTAGCAATCAGCCCCAGCATTTT
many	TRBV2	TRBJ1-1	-	CASRVQGPSAEAFF	TGTGCCAGCAGAGTACAGGGCCCATCAGCTGAAGCTTTCTTT
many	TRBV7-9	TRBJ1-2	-	CASSFDNLPNYGYTF	TGTGCCAGCAGCTTTGACAACCTCCCGAACTATGGCTACACCTTC
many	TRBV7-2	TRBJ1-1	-	CASSSATGLGEAFF	TGTGCCAGCAGCTCGGCAACAGGGCTTGGGGAAGCTTTCTTT
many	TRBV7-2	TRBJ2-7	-	CASSPDGYEQYF	TGTGCCAGCAGCCCAGACGGATACGAGCAGTACTTC
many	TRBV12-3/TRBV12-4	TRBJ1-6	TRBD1	CASSPTGGLGSPLHF	TGTGCCAGCAGCCCGACAGGGGGCCTGGGTTCACCCCTCCACTTT
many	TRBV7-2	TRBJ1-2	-	CASSEGTQNNYGYTF	TGTGCCAGCAGCGAAGGGACACAGAATAACTATGGCTACACCTTC
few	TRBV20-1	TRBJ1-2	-	CSARRGPQSSYGYTF	TGCAGTGCTAGAAGAGGGCCCCAATCCAGCTATGGCTACACCTTC
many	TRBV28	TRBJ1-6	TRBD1	CASSLDRGRSYNSPLHF	TGTGCCAGCAGTTTAGACAGGGGTCGGTCCTATAATTCACCCCTCCACTTT
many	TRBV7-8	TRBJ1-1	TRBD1	CASSLVSGGRNTEAFF	TGTGCCAGCAGCTTAGTTTCAGGGGGAAGGAACACTGAAGCTTTCTTT
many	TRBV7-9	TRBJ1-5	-	CASSGPTVEQPQHF	TGTGCCAGCAGCGGCCCGACAGTTGAACAGCCCCAGCATTTT
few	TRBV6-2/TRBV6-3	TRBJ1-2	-	CASSWQTFNGYTF	TGTGCCAGCAGTTGGCAGACGTTCAATGGCTACACCTTC
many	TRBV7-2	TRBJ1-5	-	CASSADRFQPQHF	TGTGCCAGCAGTGCCGACAGGTTTCAGCCCCAGCATTTT
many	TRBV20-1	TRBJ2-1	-	CSSHPGNEQFF	TGCAGTTCCCATCCCGGCAATGAGCAGTTCTTC
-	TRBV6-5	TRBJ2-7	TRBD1	CASKGAGGGYEQYF	TGTGCCAGCAAGGGGGCAGGGGGCGGCTACGAGCAGTACTTC
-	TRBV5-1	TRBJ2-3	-	CASSSGLYPDTQYF	TGCGCCAGCAGCTCGGGGCTATACCCAGATACGCAGTATTTT